This paragraph reports one T cell receptor (beta chain). The table lists this clonotype with a few counts. The specificity of this receptor is unknown. Base-call qualities are not available, and no considerably larger clone is one nucleotide away. A case-control design nested within a healthcare worker cohort in London, UK, was used, with weekly nasopharyngeal swab PCR tests and blood sampling performed. Healthcare workers were recruited during the week of the UK lockdown, between 23 and 31 March 2020, and followed weekly for up to about 15 weeks. These data come from a study of early T cells in non-severe SARS-CoV-2 infection (dated by TCRdb to the early 2020s). About the study as a whole: TCR sequencing used bulk RNA from unsorted whole blood, so alpha and beta chains could not be paired.

Libraries were prepared through 5' RACE. The sequencer listed for this sample is NextSeq 500. To correct for sequencing error and PCR bias, the TCR library protocol tagged individual cDNA molecules with unique molecular identifiers. TCR alpha and beta chains were both sequenced, and the abundances of alpha and beta sequences in each sample were closely correlated with each other. Processing in the source paper ran as follows. Decombinator V4 was used to annotate the V gene, J gene and CDR3 of the TCR sequences. Expanded TCRs were defined as changing significantly between any two time points under a Poisson model with p below 0.0001. Abundances of TCRs were expressed as counts per million after normalisation to the total number of TCRs sequenced in each sample. TRAV1-2 paired with TRAJ12, TRAJ20 or TRAJ33 defined MAIT TCRs, while TRAV10 paired with TRAJ18 defined iNKT TCRs. A search of VDJdb, accessed on 1 November 2021, was run for TCRs annotated to CMV, EBV and SARS-CoV-2, with TCRs annotated for multiple antigens excluded. TCRdb trimmed public reads at Q25 via fastp, called clones via MiXCR and kept in-frame beta chains. Every distinct CDR3 protein forms one entry, paired with its most common genes and DNA. These V and J calls originate from TCRdb's pipeline instead of the authors' own analysis. Recorded for this sample are some 64,000 distinct CDR3 sequences; more than 8% of them occurred a single time. The top ten clonotypes cover 15% of the sample.

Summary of the overall study and its limitations: VDJdb matching was skewed toward anti-spike CD8 responses and likely underestimated virus-specific expansions by missing private and CD4 specificities.

Germline trimming: 5 bases from V, 7 bases from J; junction bases outside gene matches: 6. As encoded in the germline V gene, CDR1 is LGHNA while CDR2 is YSLEER. The CDR3 holds 15 amino acids from the cysteine to the phenylalanine. The only DNA kept is the CDR3, 45 bases in frame from the first base. The chain joins TRBV4-3 to TRBJ1-4, with 11 middle bases fitting TRBD1. This TCR was sampled from an adult who was a healthcare worker with PCR-confirmed SARS-CoV-2 infection or an uninfected control (not recorded which). The sample consisted of whole blood, taken at baseline. The CDR3 protein sequence reads: CASSSWTGGGEKLFF. The nucleotide sequence is given as TGCGCCAGCAGCTCCTGGACAGGGGGCGGTGAAAAACTGTTTTTT.